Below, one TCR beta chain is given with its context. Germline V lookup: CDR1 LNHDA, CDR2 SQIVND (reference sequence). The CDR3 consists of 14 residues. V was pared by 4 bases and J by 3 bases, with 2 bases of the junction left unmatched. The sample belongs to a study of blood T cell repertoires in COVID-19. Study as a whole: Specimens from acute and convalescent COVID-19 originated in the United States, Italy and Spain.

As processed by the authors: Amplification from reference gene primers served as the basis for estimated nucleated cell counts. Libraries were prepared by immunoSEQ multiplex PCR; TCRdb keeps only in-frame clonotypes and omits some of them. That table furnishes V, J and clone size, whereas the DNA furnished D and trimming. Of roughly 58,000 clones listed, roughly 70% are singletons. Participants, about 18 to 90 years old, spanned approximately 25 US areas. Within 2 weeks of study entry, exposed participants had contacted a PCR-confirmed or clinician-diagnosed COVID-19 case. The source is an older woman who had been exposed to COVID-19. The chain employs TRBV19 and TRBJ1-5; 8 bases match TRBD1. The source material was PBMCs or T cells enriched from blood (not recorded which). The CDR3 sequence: CASSNRGNNQPQHF. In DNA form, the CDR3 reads TGTGCCAGTAGTAACAGGGGGAACAATCAGCCCCAGCATTTT.